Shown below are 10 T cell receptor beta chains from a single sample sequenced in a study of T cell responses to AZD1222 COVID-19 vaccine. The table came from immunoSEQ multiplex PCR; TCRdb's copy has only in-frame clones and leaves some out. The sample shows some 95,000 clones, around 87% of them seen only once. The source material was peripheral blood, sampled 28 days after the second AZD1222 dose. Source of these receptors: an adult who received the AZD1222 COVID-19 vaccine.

CDR3 protein: CASTVDRGGEQYF. DNA of the CDR3: TGTGCCAGCACCGTGGACAGGGGTGGCGAGCAGTACTTC. The chain carries TRBV2 and TRBJ2-7; TRBD1 matches 9 bases. CDR3 size: 13 residues. CDR1 is SNHLY and CDR2 is FYNNEI in the germline V gene. Trimming removed 7 bases from V and 6 bases from J; junction bases left unmatched: 7.

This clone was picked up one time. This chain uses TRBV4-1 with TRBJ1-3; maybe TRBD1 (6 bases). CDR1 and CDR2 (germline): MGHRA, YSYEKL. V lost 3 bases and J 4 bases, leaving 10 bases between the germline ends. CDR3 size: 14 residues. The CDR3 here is CASSQLGQGNTIYF. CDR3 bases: TGCGCCAGCAGCCAGCTAGGACAGGGAAACACCATATATTTT.

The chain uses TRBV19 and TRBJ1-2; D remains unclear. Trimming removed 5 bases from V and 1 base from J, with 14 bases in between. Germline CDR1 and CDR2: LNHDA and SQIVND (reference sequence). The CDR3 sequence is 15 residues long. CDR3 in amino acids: CASSLPGRYNYGYTF. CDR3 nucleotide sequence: TGTGCCAGTAGTCTCCCGGGCAGGTATAACTATGGCTACACCTTC.

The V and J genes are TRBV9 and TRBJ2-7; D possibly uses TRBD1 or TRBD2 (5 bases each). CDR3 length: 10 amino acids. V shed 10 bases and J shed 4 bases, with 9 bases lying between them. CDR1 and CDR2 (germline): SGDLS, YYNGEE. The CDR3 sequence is CAQGEYEQYF. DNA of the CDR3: TGTGCCCAAGGGGAGTACGAGCAGTACTTC. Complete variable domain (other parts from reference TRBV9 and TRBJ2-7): DSGVTQTPKHLITATGQRVTLRCSPRSGDLSVYWYQQSLDQGLQFLIQYYNGEERAKGNILERFSAQQFPDLHSELNLSSLELGDSALYFCAQGEYEQYFGPGTRLTVT.

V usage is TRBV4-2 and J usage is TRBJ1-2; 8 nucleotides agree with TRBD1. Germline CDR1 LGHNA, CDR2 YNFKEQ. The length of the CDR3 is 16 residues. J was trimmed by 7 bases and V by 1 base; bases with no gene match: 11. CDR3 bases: TGTGCCAGCAGCCAAGCGGACAGGGCCGACCTCGGTGGCTACACCTTC. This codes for CASSQADRADLGGYTF.

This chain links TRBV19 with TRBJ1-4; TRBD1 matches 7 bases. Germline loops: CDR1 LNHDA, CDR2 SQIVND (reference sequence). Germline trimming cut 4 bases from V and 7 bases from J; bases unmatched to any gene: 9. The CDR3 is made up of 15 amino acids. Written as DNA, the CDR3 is TGTGCCAGTAGTACCTTGACAGGGTACGGTGAAAAACTGTTTTTT. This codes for CASSTLTGYGEKLFF.

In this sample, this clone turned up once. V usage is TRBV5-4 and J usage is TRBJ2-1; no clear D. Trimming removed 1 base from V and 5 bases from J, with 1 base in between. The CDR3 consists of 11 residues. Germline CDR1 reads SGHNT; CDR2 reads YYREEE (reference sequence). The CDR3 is CASSLNNEQFF. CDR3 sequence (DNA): TGTGCCAGCAGCTTGAACAATGAGCAGTTCTTC.

The CDR3: CATSRGPSSGGGEQYF. CDR3 nucleotides: TGTGCCACCAGCAGAGGGCCGAGTAGCGGGGGCGGGGAGCAGTACTTC. The gene calls are TRBV15 and TRBJ2-7; TRBD2 matches 9 bases. V lost 1 base and J lost 7; bases outside the gene matches: 11. The CDR3 length is 16 residues. Germline V gene sequence: CDR1 LNHNV, CDR2 YYDKDF (reference sequence).

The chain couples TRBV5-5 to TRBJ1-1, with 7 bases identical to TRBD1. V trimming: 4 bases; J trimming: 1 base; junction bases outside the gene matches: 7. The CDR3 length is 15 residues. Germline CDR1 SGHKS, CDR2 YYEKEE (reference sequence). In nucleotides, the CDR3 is TGTGCCAGCAGCCCGGGAGGGGGCCGGAACACTGAAGCTTTCTTT. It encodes CASSPGGGRNTEAFF. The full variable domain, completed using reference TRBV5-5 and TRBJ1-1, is DAGVTQSPTHLIKTRGQQVTLRCSPISGHKSVSWYQQVLGQGPQFIFQYYEKEERGRGNFPDRFSARQFPNYSSELNVNALLLGDSALYLCASSPGGGRNTEAFFGQGTRLTVV.

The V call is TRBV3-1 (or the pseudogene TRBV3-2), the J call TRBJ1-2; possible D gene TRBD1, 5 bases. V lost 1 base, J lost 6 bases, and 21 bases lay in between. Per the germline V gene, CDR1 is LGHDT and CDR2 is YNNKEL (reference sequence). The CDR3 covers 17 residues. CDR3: CASSQGLSTGVTDGYTF. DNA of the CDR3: TGTGCCAGCAGCCAAGGCCTATCTACGGGGGTAACAGATGGCTACACCTTC.